Reported below is one T cell receptor (beta chain). This record comes from a study of shared clonotypes between healthy human individuals. Here immunoSEQ multiplex PCR was the method, and the copy in TCRdb shows in-frame clones only, minus some. The repertoire includes about 2,500,000 clones, around 94% of them detected once, and 0.11% to 0.15% sits in the top ten. The CDR3 contains 14 residues. Germline CDR1 MNHNS, CDR2 SASEGT. Trimming removed 7 bases at V and 0 bases at J, with 13 bases between. The sequencing sample was made of naive CD4+ T cells sorted from blood. Subset described: CD45RA+ positively selected. The chain is built from TRBV6-1 and TRBJ2-7; no clear D gene. This receptor was taken from a man in his late teens or twenties in good health. The CDR3 spells CASTVTTFSYEQYF. The CDR3 DNA is TGTGCCAGCACTGTAACTACCTTCTCCTACGAGCAGTACTTC.